This T cell receptor beta chain was documented in a study of shared clonotypes between healthy human individuals. Sequencing was performed with immunoSEQ multiplex PCR; in TCRdb, only in-frame clones are kept and a portion is missing. The sample yields approximately 980,000 clones, 60% to 85% seen once. Germline values: CDR1 GTSNPN, CDR2 SVGIG (reference sequence). This CDR3 has 12 residues. The ends were cut back, 2 bases at V and 5 bases at J, with 10 bases in the middle. Source material: memory CD4+ T cells sorted from blood. Subset: CD45RA-negative fraction. The chain recombines TRBV30 with TRBJ2-7; a possible D gene is TRBD2 (6 bases). This TCR came from a man aged 18 to 30 in good health. The CDR3 DNA is TGTGCCTGGAGTCCGGGACTCCACGAGCAGTACTTC. This codes for CAWSPGLHEQYF.